Listed below are T cell receptor beta chains from one sample, sequenced in a study of cytomegalovirus exposure and HLA in healthy donors. Clones were sequenced by immunoSEQ multiplex PCR, and TCRdb holds only the in-frame ones, with some missing. This repertoire includes about 130,000 clones. What was sequenced was PBMCs. Receptors were obtained from a woman aged 40 to 50 in good health and CMV-seropositive. The conserved cysteine and the conserved F or W are not part of the CDR3 here. The D gene is left open where the match is weak.

J gene,V gene,D gene,CDR3 protein
TRBJ2-1,TRBV4-3,TRBD2,ASSQDLTSGSYNEQF
TRBJ2-7,TRBV5-1,-,ASSRSLTVSYEQY
TRBJ2-7,TRBV5-1,TRBD2,ASSPGPLAGVNEQY
TRBJ2-7,TRBV6-5,-,ASSYFNRAYEQY
TRBJ2-1,TRBV28,-,ASISGIQSYSEQF
TRBJ2-7,TRBV6-6,-,ASSYSAQANYEQY
TRBJ2-7,TRBV19,-,ASSAPGVSSYEQY
TRBJ1-2,TRBV28,-,ASSFPSYGYT
TRBJ2-3,TRBV28,-,ASSPRLSGTTDTQY
TRBJ1-4,TRBV5-4,TRBD1,ASSFTTGQGATNEKLF
TRBJ1-5,TRBV6-5,-,ASSYGQSSNQPQH
TRBJ2-2,TRBV5-1,TRBD2,ASSPGLAGVGELF
TRBJ2-3,TRBV10-3,TRBD2,AIKVRAGVGTDTQY